Below, 31 T cell receptor beta chains from the same sample are listed, as sequenced in a study of CD8+ T cells in alopecia areata. Extracted RNA was reverse transcribed into cDNA, the sequencing template. The protocol was immunoSEQ multiplex PCR, while the TCRdb copy is restricted to in-frame clones and leaves out a portion. The table includes about 97,000 clones, 41% detected once. Sequencing was done on a sample of CD4+ T cells sorted from blood. The source of these receptors is a human donor with alopecia areata.

DNA of the CDR3: TGTGCCAGCAGCTCCCAAAAAATCGGGCCAAACAATGAGCAGTTCTTC. Protein: CASSSQKIGPNNEQFF. The rearrangement joins TRBV5-4 to TRBJ2-1; no clear D. Germline V gene data show CDR1 as SGHNT and CDR2 as YYREEE (reference sequence). The V and J ends lost 3 bases and 5 bases respectively, with 18 bases between them. The CDR3 covers 16 residues.

This clone was seen more than once but under ten times. The chain uses TRBV4-1 and TRBJ1-2; D unresolved. V lost 1 base to trimming and J lost 0 bases, with 12 bases between them. CDR3 size: 16 residues. The germline CDR1 and CDR2 sequences are MGHRA and YSYEKL. CDR3 DNA sequence: TGCGCCAGCAGCCAAGTCCCCAGTAATACTAACTATGGCTACACCTTC. Translation: CASSQVPSNTNYGYTF.

This rearrangement joins TRBV2 to TRBJ2-6; D unresolved. V was shortened by 6 bases and J by 0 bases, with 6 bases between the two germline ends. Germline V gene lookup returns CDR1 SNHLY and CDR2 FYNNEI. The CDR3 consists of 14 residues. In nucleotides, the CDR3 is TGTGCCAGCAGCGTGTACTCTGGGGCCAACGTCCTGACTTTC. Translation gives CASSVYSGANVLTF.

The chain links TRBV27 to TRBJ1-2; 8 nucleotides agree with TRBD1. Germline V CDR1 and CDR2: MNHEY, SMNVEV (reference sequence). The V and J ends lost 2 bases and 4 bases, in that order; junction bases with no gene match: 0. CDR3 length equals 13 residues. The CDR3 DNA reads TGTGCCAGCAGTTTAGGGACAGGCTATGGCTACACCTTC. This sequence encodes CASSLGTGYGYTF.

The chain links TRBV30 to TRBJ2-1; no definite D call. CDR3 length equals 13 residues. V lost 4 bases, J lost 7 bases, and 14 bases lay in between. Germline CDR1 and CDR2: GTSNPN and SVGIG (reference sequence). The CDR3 coding sequence is TGTGCCTGGACCGGAGCGTTTTGGAATGAGCAGTTCTTC. Its translation: CAWTGAFWNEQFF. Drawing the rest from reference TRBV30 and TRBJ2-1, the complete variable domain is SQTIHQWPATLVQPVGSPLSLECTVEGTSNPNLYWYRQAAGRGLQLLFYSVGIGQISSEVPQNLSASRPQDRQFILSSKKLLLSDSGFYLCAWTGAFWNEQFFGPGTRLTVL.

This clone came up once. The gene calls are TRBV2 and TRBJ2-7; D is unclear. Trimming pared 2 bases from V and 7 bases from J, leaving 6 bases between. Per the germline V gene, CDR1 is SNHLY and CDR2 is FYNNEI. The CDR3 is 11 residues long. The CDR3 protein is CASSEMGEQYF. The DNA of the CDR3 is TGTGCCAGCAGTGAAATGGGGGAGCAGTACTTC.

The chain recombines TRBV4-1 with TRBJ1-1; unclear D gene. The CDR3 loop spans 15 amino acids. The germline CDR1 and CDR2 sequences are MGHRA and YSYEKL. Trimming cost V 1 base and J 0 bases, with 9 bases left between them. CDR3 region: CASSQAATLNTEAFF. In DNA form, the CDR3 reads TGCGCCAGCAGCCAAGCGGCCACCCTGAACACTGAAGCTTTCTTT.

This clone has a handful of counts. The chain couples TRBV6-5 to TRBJ2-5; D not certain. Per the germline V gene, CDR1 is MNHEY and CDR2 is SVGAGI. V was pared by 7 bases and J by 4 bases, with 7 bases between. The CDR3 runs to 11 residues. The CDR3 bases are TGTGCCAGCACGAAATTAGAGACCCAGTACTTC. Its protein is CASTKLETQYF.

Only a few counts were recorded for this clone. This chain links TRBV7-3 with TRBJ2-2; no firm D call. Per the germline V gene, CDR1 is SGHTA and CDR2 is FQGTGA. Trimming took 2 bases from V and 4 from J, leaving 5 bases between them. This CDR3 contains 13 residues. In DNA, the CDR3 is TGTGCCAGCAGCTTATCAGTCACCGGGGAGCTGTTTTTT. This gives the protein CASSLSVTGELFF. The complete variable domain, with remaining parts taken from reference TRBV7-3 and TRBJ2-2, reads GAGVSQTPSNKVTEKGKYVELRCDPISGHTALYWYRQSLGQGPEFLIYFQGTGAADDSGLPNDRFFAVRPEGSVSTLKIQRTERGDSAVYLCASSLSVTGELFFGEGSRLTVL.

The rearrangement uses TRBV29-1 and TRBJ2-1; D perhaps matches TRBD1 (6 bases). CDR1 and CDR2 from the germline V gene are SQVTM and ANQGSEA. This CDR3 has 15 residues. Trimming took 5 bases from V and 5 from J, leaving 19 bases between them. CDR3 in DNA: TGCAGCGTTCTGGACAGTCCACCGCGGGACAATGAGCAGTTCTTC. Encoded protein: CSVLDSPPRDNEQFF.

The J gene is TRBJ1-6, the V gene TRBV4-3; D remains unclear. CDR3 length: 16 residues. Germline assignment: CDR1 LGHNA and CDR2 YSLEER. V shed 0 bases and J shed 10 bases, with 16 bases lying between them. CDR3 residues: CASSQDMERVGSPLHF. DNA of the CDR3: TGCGCCAGCAGCCAAGATATGGAGAGGGTTGGCTCACCCCTCCACTTT.

The chain uses TRBV4-2 and TRBJ2-5; 10 nucleotides line up with TRBD2. Looked up from germline, CDR1 is LGHNA and CDR2 is YNFKEQ. There are 17 residues in the CDR3. Trimming cost V 1 base and J 2 bases; bases outside gene matches: 7. The CDR3 DNA reads as TGTGCCAGCAGCCAAGTTAAAGCGGGGGGGCCACAAGAGACCCAGTACTTC. Protein: CASSQVKAGGPQETQYF.

This clone has more than one count but fewer than ten. The V gene is TRBV2, the J gene TRBJ2-3; D is possibly TRBD1 (6 bases). Looked up from germline, CDR1 is SNHLY and CDR2 is FYNNEI. The germline V and J ends were trimmed by 6 bases and 1 base, with 20 bases remaining between them. This CDR3 has 17 residues. The CDR3 loop is CASRKETGPRGTDTQYF. DNA for the CDR3: TGTGCCAGCAGGAAAGAAACAGGGCCTCGGGGCACAGATACGCAGTATTTT.

This clone was seen a single time. This sequence joins TRBV7-2 and TRBJ2-1; D gene unclear. Germline V gene lookup returns CDR1 SGHTA and CDR2 FQGNSA. V lost 3 bases and J lost 5, with 5 bases in between. This CDR3 contains 12 residues. CDR3 coding DNA: TGTGCCAGCAGCTTTTCCCACAATGAGCAGTTCTTC. Residues: CASSFSHNEQFF. Based on the CDR3 plus reference TRBV7-2 and TRBJ2-1, the full variable domain is GAGVSQSPSNKVTEKGKDVELRCDPISGHTALYWYRQSLGQGLEFLIYFQGNSAPDKSGLPSDRFSAERTGGSVSTLTIQRTQQEDSAVYLCASSFSHNEQFFGPGTRLTVL.

This clone was counted a single time. The rearrangement links TRBV18 to TRBJ2-3; D gene ambiguous. The germline V and J ends were trimmed by 2 bases and 6 bases, with 3 bases remaining between them. CDR1 and CDR2 from the germline V gene are KGHSH and LQKENI. The CDR3 has 11 residues. The CDR3 is CASSPSDTQYF. The DNA of the CDR3 is TGTGCCAGCTCACCATCGGATACGCAGTATTTT.

This clone was observed a handful of times. CDR3 in amino acids: CASSLKGENTEAFF. In DNA, the CDR3 is TGTGCCAGCAGCTTAAAAGGGGAGAACACTGAAGCTTTCTTT. The V and J genes are TRBV7-3 and TRBJ1-1; TRBD1 might be the D (5 bases). The germline gives CDR1 SGHTA, CDR2 FQGTGA. Trimming removed 1 base from V and 1 base from J, with 7 bases in between. The CDR3 extends over 14 amino acids.

The V and J genes are TRBV28 and TRBJ2-7; a weak D match, TRBD1 (5 bases). This CDR3 contains 14 residues. Trimming stripped 3 bases from V and 3 bases from J, with 12 bases between. From germline, CDR1 is MDHEN and CDR2 SYDVKM. CDR3 in DNA: TGTGCCAGCAGTTTGGGCGACAGAGGCTACGAGCAGTACTTC. It yields the protein CASSLGDRGYEQYF.

The chain is built from TRBV4-1 and TRBJ2-5, with TRBD1 as a possible D gene (5 bases). The V gene lost 4 bases and the J gene lost 9 bases, with 15 bases spanning the gap. CDR3 length: 13 amino acids. Germline values: CDR1 MGHRA, CDR2 YSYEKL. Here the CDR3 reads CASSPYFDSAQYF. The DNA of the CDR3 is TGCGCCAGCAGCCCATACTTTGACAGTGCCCAGTACTTC.

This clone was recorded many times. This chain uses TRBV18 with TRBJ2-1; D is unresolved. V was pared by 3 bases and J by 2 bases, with 5 bases between. CDR1 and CDR2 from the germline V gene are KGHSH and LQKENI. There are 13 residues in the CDR3. CDR3 protein: CASSPLPYNEQFF. CDR3 in DNA: TGTGCCAGCTCACCCTTACCCTACAATGAGCAGTTCTTC.

The sample holds a few counts of this clone. This chain joins TRBV30 and TRBJ1-2, with TRBD1 as a possible D gene (6 bases). The V end was cut by 4 bases, the J end by 4 bases, with 13 bases between. From germline, CDR1 is GTSNPN and CDR2 SVGIG (reference sequence). The CDR3 is 13 amino acids. DNA of the CDR3: TGTGCCTGGAACAGGGCGGCGGTCTATGGCTACACCTTC. This sequence encodes CAWNRAAVYGYTF.

This clone has more than one count but fewer than ten. The chain has TRBV7-2 and TRBJ1-1, with D hard to call. Germline V gene lookup returns CDR1 SGHTA and CDR2 FQGNSA. The germline V and J ends were trimmed by 5 bases and 0 bases, with 7 bases remaining between them. The CDR3 is 13 residues long. The CDR3 region is CASSRQVNTEAFF. Written as DNA, the CDR3 is TGTGCCAGCAGCCGGCAGGTGAACACTGAAGCTTTCTTT.

This chain joins TRBV29-1 and TRBJ1-2, with D perhaps TRBD1 (6 bases). The V gene lost 2 bases and the J gene lost 4 bases, with 8 bases spanning the gap. The CDR3 covers 12 residues. The germline CDR1 and CDR2 sequences are SQVTM and ANQGSEA. This CDR3 reads CSVERDIYGYTF. CDR3 nucleotides: TGCAGCGTTGAAAGGGACATCTATGGCTACACCTTC. Variable domain in full (rest from reference TRBV29-1 and TRBJ1-2): SAVISQKPSRDICQRGTSLTIQCQVDSQVTMMFWYRQQPGQSLTLIATANQGSEATYESGFVIDKFPISRPNLTFSTLTVSNMSPEDSSIYLCSVERDIYGYTFGSGTRLTVV.

The CDR3 sequence: CASRLLQVHEQYF. CDR3 sequence (DNA): TGTGCCAGTAGACTCCTTCAGGTCCACGAGCAGTACTTC. This chain links TRBV6-5 with TRBJ2-7; D ambiguous. Germline V gene data show CDR1 as MNHEY and CDR2 as SVGAGI. The V and J ends lost 9 bases and 5 bases respectively, with 17 bases between them. The CDR3 covers 13 residues.

This chain links TRBV30 with TRBJ1-2, with TRBD1 matching 7 bases. The junction had 5 bases not matched to a gene; V was cut back by 4 bases and J by 6 bases. The CDR3 contains 12 residues. CDR1 GTSNPN and CDR2 SVGIG come from the germline V gene (reference sequence). The chain's CDR3 is CAWNTGDHGYTF. The CDR3 nucleotides read TGTGCCTGGAATACAGGGGATCATGGCTACACCTTC.

Only a few counts were recorded for this clone. CDR3 DNA: TGCGCCAGCAGCTTGCACCAACAGCAAGGGGACATTCAGTACTTC. This codes for CASSLHQQQGDIQYF. The V and J genes are TRBV5-1 and TRBJ2-4; TRBD1 might be the D (5 bases). Per the germline V gene, CDR1 is SGHRS and CDR2 is YFSETQ. Trimming cost V 1 base and J 8 bases, with 16 bases left between them. The CDR3 consists of 15 residues.

This clone was observed a handful of times. Here the CDR3 DNA reads TGTGCCAGCCGGACAGGAATCGAGCAGTACTTC. Its protein product is CASRTGIEQYF. The rearrangement uses TRBV6-5 and TRBJ2-7, with 7 bases that match TRBD1. CDR1 and CDR2 from the germline V gene are MNHEY and SVGAGI. V dropped 8 bases and J dropped 6; count of bases not matched to a gene: 4. This CDR3 has 11 amino acids.

This chain connects TRBV20-1 to TRBJ2-5, with D possibly being TRBD1 (6 bases). The CDR3 loop spans 11 amino acids. The germline V gene encodes CDR1 DFQATT and CDR2 SNEGSKA (reference sequence). V was trimmed by 6 bases and J by 4 bases, leaving 9 bases between them. The CDR3 sequence: CSATRGETQYF. CDR3 nucleotides: TGCAGTGCCACCAGGGGAGAGACCCAGTACTTC.

This clone appeared many times. V and J are TRBV21-1 and TRBJ2-7; TRBD1, the D gene given by the table, was not confirmed from the DNA. TRBV21-1 is shown as a pseudogene. This CDR3 spans 13 amino acids. The CDR3 coding sequence is TGTGCCAGCAGCAAAGGTCAGGGAAACGAGCAGTACTTC. The encoded protein is CASSKGQGNEQYF.

This chain joins TRBV20-1 and TRBJ2-1; no clear D gene. This CDR3 contains 10 residues. The V gene lost 2 bases and the J gene lost 6 bases, with 2 bases spanning the gap. Germline loops: CDR1 DFQATT, CDR2 SNEGSKA (reference sequence). The CDR3 nucleotides are TGCAGTGCTAGAAGCAATGAGCAGTTCTTC. Protein: CSARSNEQFF.

The J gene is TRBJ2-7, the V gene TRBV11-2; D unresolved. The CDR3 loop spans 11 amino acids. Trimming took 6 bases from V and 0 from J, leaving 3 bases between them. Germline V lookup: CDR1 SGHAT, CDR2 FQNNGV. CDR3 residues: CASRNSYEQYF. The DNA of the CDR3 is TGTGCCAGCAGGAACTCCTACGAGCAGTACTTC. The variable domain in full, with the rest retrieved from reference TRBV11-2 and TRBJ2-7, is EAGVAQSPRYKIIEKRQSVAFWCNPISGHATLYWYQQILGQGPKLLIQFQNNGVVDDSQLPKDRFSAERLKGVDSTLKIQPAKLEDSAVYLCASRNSYEQYFGPGTRLTVT.

The rearrangement links TRBV30 to TRBJ1-1, with 7 bases lining up with TRBD1. V was pared by 2 bases and J by 5 bases, with 8 bases of the junction left unmatched. CDR1 GTSNPN and CDR2 SVGIG come from the germline V gene (reference sequence). The CDR3 loop spans 14 amino acids. DNA of the CDR3: TGTGCCTGGAGTCTAGGAGAGGGGGCTACTGAAGCTTTCTTT. The encoded protein is CAWSLGEGATEAFF.